This record covers a single T cell receptor (beta chain). Antigen: not known. Extracted from the samples, RNA was reverse transcribed into cDNA to serve as the sequencing template. Clones were read by immunoSEQ multiplex PCR, and TCRdb kept only the in-frame ones, dropping some. The repertoire holds some 200,000 clones, roughly three fifths seen once, with 3% to 3.5% in the top ten. Stated treatment: oral pan-JAK inhibitor, 5-10 mg twice daily. Alopecia areata patients provided lesional scalp punch biopsies and peripheral blood. This entry is derived from a study of CD8+ T cells in alopecia areata. Study details: It was oral tofacitinib, at 5 to 10 mg twice daily, that treated patients received. Affected scalp percentage determined the severity score of treated patients.

The CDR3 sequence is 14 residues long. CDR1 is GTSNPN, CDR2 SVGIG, per germline (reference sequence). Trimming left V 4 bases short and J 3 bases short, with 15 bases between. Overall study findings and caveats: In scalp and blood, many expanded lesional clones persisted during tofacitinib.

Sequences were derived from CD4+ T cells sorted from blood, sampled at week 4, from a patient treated with tofacitinib. The TCR comes from a human donor with alopecia areata. V and J are TRBV30 and TRBJ1-1; D gene ambiguous. CDR3 nucleotides: TGTGCCTGGAAGAAGGGTCTCGGCTACACTGAAGCTTTCTTT. It yields the protein CAWKKGLGYTEAFF.